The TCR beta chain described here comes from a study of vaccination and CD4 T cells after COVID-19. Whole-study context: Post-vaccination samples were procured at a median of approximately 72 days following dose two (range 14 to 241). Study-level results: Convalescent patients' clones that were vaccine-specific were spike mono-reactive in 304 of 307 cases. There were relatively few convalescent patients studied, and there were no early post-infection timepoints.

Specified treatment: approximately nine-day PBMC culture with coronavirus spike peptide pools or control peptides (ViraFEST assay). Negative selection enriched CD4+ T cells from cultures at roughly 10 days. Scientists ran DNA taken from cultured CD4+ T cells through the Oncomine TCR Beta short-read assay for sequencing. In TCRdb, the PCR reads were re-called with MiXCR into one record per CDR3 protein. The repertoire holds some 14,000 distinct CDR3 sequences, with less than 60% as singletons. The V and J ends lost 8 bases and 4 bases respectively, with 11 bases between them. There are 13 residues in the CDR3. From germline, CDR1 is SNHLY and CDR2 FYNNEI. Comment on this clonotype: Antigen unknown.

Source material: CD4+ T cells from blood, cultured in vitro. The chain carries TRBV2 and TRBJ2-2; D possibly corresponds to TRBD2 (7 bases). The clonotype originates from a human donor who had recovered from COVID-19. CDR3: CASRRGGTGELFF. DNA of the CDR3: TGTGCCAGCCGGAGGGGGGGCACCGGGGAGCTGTTTTTT.